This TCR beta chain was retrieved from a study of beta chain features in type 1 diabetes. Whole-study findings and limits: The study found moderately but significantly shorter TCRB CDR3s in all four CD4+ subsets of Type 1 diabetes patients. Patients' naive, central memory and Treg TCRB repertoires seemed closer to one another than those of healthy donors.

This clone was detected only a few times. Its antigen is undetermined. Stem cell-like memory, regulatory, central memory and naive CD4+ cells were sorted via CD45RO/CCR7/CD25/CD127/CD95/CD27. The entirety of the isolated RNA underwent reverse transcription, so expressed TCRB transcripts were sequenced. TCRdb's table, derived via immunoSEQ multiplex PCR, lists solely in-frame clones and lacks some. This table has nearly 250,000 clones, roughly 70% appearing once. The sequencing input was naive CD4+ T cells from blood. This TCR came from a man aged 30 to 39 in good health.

The CDR3 here is CSVDWQGPNTEAFF. DNA for the CDR3: TGCAGCGTTGACTGGCAGGGCCCGAACACTGAAGCTTTCTTT. The chain has TRBV29-1 and TRBJ1-1, with D possibly matching TRBD1 (5 bases). Trimming stripped 3 bases from V and 1 base from J, with 12 bases between. This CDR3 has 14 amino acids. The germline CDR1 and CDR2 sequences are SQVTM and ANQGSEA.